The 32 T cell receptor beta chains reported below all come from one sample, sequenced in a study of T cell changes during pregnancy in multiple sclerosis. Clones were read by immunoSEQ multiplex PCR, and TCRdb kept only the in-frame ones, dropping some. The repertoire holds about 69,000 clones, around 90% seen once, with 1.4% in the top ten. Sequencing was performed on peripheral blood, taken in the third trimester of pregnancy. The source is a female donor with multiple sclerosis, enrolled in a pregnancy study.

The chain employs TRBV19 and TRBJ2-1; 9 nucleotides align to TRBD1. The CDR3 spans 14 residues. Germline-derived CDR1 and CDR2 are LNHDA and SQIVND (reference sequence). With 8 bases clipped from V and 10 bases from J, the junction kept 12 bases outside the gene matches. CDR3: CASSRDRDRGEQFF. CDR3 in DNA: TGTGCCAGTTCCCGGGACAGGGACCGTGGAGAGCAGTTCTTC.

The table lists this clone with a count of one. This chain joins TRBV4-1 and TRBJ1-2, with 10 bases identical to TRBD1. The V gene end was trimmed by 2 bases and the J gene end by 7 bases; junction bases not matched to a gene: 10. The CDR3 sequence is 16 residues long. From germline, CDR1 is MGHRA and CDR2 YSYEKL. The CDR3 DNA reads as TGCGCCAGCAGCCAATACGGGACAGGGGTTTGGGGTGGCTACACCTTC. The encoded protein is CASSQYGTGVWGGYTF.

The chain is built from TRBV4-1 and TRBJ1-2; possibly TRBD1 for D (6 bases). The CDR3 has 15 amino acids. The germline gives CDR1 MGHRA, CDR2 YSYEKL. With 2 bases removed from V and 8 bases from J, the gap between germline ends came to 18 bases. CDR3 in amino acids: CASSQFSDRNFGYTF. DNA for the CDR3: TGCGCCAGCAGCCAATTTTCCGACAGGAACTTCGGCTACACCTTC.

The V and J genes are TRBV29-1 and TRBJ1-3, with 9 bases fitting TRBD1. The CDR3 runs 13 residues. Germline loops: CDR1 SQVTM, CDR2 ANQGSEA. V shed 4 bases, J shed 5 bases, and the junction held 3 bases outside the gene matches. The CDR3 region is CSVVGQGRNTIYF. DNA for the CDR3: TGCAGCGTTGTCGGACAGGGGAGAAACACCATATATTTT. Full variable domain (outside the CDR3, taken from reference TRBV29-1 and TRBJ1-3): SAVISQKPSRDICQRGTSLTIQCQVDSQVTMMFWYRQQPGQSLTLIATANQGSEATYESGFVIDKFPISRPNLTFSTLTVSNMSPEDSSIYLCSVVGQGRNTIYFGEGSWLTVV.

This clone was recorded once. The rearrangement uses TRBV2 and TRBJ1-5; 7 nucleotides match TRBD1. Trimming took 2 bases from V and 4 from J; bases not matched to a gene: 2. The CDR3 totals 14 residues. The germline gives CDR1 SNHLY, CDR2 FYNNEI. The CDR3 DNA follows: TGTGCCAGCAGTGAACGGGACAGAAATCAGCCCCAGCATTTT. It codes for CASSERDRNQPQHF.

CDR3 nucleotide sequence: TGTGCCAGCACACGGGACAGACTCTACGAGCAGTACTTC. Its translation is CASTRDRLYEQYF. The chain recombines TRBV6-6 with TRBJ2-7; TRBD1 agrees at 7 bases. The germline V gene has CDR1 MNHNY and CDR2 SVGAGI (reference sequence). V dropped 7 bases and J dropped 3; count of bases not matched to a gene: 6. The length of the CDR3 is 13 residues.

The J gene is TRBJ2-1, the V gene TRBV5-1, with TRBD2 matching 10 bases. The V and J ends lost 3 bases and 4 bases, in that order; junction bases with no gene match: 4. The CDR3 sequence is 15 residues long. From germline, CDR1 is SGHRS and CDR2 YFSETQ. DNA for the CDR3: TGCGCCAGCAGCTCCGGACTAGCGGCATACAATGAGCAGTTCTTC. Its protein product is CASSSGLAAYNEQFF.

The DNA of the CDR3 is TGTGCCAGCAGCGTAGACGAGGGGGCCACATACAATGAGCAGTTCTTC. It specifies CASSVDEGATYNEQFF. This chain connects TRBV9 to TRBJ2-1, with 7 bases matching TRBD1. This CDR3 is built from 16 residues. Per germline, CDR1 SGDLS and CDR2 YYNGEE. J lost 4 bases, V lost 0 bases, and 7 bases had no gene match.

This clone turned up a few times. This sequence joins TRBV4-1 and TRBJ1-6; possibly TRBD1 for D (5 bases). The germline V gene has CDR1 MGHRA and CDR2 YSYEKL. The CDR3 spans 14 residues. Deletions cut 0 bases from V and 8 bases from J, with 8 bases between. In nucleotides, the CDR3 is TGCGCCAGCAGCCAAGAAGGGGCTCATTCACCCCTCCACTTT. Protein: CASSQEGAHSPLHF.

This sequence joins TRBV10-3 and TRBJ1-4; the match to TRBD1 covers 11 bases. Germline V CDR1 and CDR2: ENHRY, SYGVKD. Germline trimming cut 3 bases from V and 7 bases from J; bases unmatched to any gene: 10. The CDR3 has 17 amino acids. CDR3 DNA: TGTGCCATCAGTGACCAATCGAGGGGGACAGGGGGTGAAAAACTGTTTTTT. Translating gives CAISDQSRGTGGEKLFF.

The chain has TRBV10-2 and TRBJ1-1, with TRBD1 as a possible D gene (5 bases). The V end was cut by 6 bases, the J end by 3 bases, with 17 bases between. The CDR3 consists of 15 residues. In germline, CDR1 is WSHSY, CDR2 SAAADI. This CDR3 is CASRVFRGEDTEAFF. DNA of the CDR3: TGCGCCAGCAGGGTTTTTAGGGGTGAGGACACTGAAGCTTTCTTT.

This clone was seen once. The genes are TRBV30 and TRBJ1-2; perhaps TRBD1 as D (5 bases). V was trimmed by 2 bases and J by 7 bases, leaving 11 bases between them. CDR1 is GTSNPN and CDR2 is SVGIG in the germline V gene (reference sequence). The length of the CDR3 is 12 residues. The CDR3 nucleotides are TGTGCCTGGAGTCCCCCAGGGCCTGGCTACACCTTC. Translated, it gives CAWSPPGPGYTF. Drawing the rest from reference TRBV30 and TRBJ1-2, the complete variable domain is SQTIHQWPATLVQPVGSPLSLECTVEGTSNPNLYWYRQAAGRGLQLLFYSVGIGQISSEVPQNLSASRPQDRQFILSSKKLLLSDSGFYLCAWSPPGPGYTFGSGTRLTVV.

The CDR3 DNA is TGTGCCATCAGTGAGTCGACAGGGGAGGGATATGGCTACACCTTC. This translates into CAISESTGEGYGYTF. This chain joins TRBV10-3 and TRBJ1-2, with 8 positions matching TRBD1. Germline lookup yields CDR1 ENHRY and CDR2 SYGVKD. Trimming took 0 bases from V and 5 from J; bases not matched to a gene: 5. CDR3 size: 15 residues.

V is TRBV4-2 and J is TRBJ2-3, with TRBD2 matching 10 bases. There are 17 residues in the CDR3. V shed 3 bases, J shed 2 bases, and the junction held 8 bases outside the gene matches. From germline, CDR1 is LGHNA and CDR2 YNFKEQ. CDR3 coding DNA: TGTGCCAGCAGCCAGCCGGCTAGCGGGGGCGACACAGATACGCAGTATTTT. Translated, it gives CASSQPASGGDTDTQYF.

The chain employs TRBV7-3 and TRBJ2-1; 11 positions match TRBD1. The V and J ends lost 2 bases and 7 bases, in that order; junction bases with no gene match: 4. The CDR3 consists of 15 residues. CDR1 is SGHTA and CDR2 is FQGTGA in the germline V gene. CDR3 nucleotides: TGTGCCAGCAGCTTATGGGGGACAGGGGGAAATGAGCAGTTCTTC. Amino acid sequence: CASSLWGTGGNEQFF. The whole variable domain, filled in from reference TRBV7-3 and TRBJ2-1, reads GAGVSQTPSNKVTEKGKYVELRCDPISGHTALYWYRQSLGQGPEFLIYFQGTGAADDSGLPNDRFFAVRPEGSVSTLKIQRTERGDSAVYLCASSLWGTGGNEQFFGPGTRLTVL.

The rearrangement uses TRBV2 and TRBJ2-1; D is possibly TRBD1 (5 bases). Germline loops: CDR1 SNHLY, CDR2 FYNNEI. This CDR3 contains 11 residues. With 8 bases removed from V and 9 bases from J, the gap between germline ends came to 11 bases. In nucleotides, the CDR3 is TGTGCCAGCGATCAAAGGGGTGAGCAGTTCTTC. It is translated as CASDQRGEQFF. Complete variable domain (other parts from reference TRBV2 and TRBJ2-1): EPEVTQTPSHQVTQMGQEVILRCVPISNHLYFYWYRQILGQKVEFLVSFYNNEISEKSEIFDDQFSVERPDGSNFTLKIRSTKLEDSAMYFCASDQRGEQFFGPGTRLTVL.

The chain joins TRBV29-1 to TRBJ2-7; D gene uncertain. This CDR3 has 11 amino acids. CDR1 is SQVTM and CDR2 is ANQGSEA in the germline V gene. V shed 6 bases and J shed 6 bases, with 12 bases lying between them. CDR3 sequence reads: CSVGDLAEQYF. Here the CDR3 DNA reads TGCAGCGTCGGAGACCTTGCCGAGCAGTACTTC.

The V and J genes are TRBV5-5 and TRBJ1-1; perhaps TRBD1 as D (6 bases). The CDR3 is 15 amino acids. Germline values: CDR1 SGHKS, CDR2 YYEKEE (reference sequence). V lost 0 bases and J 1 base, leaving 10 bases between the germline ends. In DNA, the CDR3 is TGTGCCAGCAGCTTGGCCTACAGGGAGAACACTGAAGCTTTCTTT. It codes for CASSLAYRENTEAFF.

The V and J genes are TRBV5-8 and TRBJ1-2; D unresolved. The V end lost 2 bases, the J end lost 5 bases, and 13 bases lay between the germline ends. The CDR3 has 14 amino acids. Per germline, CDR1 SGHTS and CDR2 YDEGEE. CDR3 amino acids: CASSLRTVPYGYTF. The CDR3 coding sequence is TGTGCCAGCAGCTTAAGGACTGTTCCTTATGGCTACACCTTC.

CDR3 nucleotide sequence: TGTGCCAGCAGCTTAAGTCCGGGACTAGACACAGATACGCAGTATTTT. Translation gives CASSLSPGLDTDTQYF. V gene TRBV11-2 combines with J gene TRBJ2-3, with TRBD2 matching over 8 bases. CDR1 is SGHAT and CDR2 is FQNNGV in the germline V gene. This CDR3 is 16 amino acids long. Trimming cost V 2 bases and J 2 bases; bases outside gene matches: 6.

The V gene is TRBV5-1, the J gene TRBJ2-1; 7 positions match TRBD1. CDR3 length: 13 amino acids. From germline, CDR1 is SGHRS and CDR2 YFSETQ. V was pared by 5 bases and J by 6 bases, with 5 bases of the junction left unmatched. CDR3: CASRDRPGNEQFF. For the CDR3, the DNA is TGCGCCAGCAGGGACAGGCCGGGCAATGAGCAGTTCTTC. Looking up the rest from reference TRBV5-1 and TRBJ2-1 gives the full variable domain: KAGVTQTPRYLIKTRGQQVTLSCSPISGHRSVSWYQQTPGQGLQFLFEYFSETQRNKGNFPGRFSGRQFSNSRSEMNVSTLELGDSALYLCASRDRPGNEQFFGPGTRLTVL.

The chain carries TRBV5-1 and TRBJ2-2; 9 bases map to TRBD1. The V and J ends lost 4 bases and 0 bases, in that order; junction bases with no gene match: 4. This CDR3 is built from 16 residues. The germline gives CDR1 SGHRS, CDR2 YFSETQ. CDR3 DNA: TGCGCCAGCAGCCTTGGACAGGGGACGAACACCGGGGAGCTGTTTTTT. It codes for CASSLGQGTNTGELFF.

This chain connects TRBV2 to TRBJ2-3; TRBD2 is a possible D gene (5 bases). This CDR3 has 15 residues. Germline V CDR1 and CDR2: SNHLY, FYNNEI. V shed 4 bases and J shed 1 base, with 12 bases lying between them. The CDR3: CASSAWTPGTDTQYF. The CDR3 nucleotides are TGTGCCAGCAGTGCGTGGACTCCAGGCACAGATACGCAGTATTTT.

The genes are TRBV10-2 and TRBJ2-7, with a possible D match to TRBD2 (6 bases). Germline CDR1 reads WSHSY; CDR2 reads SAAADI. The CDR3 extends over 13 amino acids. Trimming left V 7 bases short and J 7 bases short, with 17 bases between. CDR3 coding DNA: TGCGCCAGCATCGGGACTTCGCTGGGGGAGCAGTACTTC. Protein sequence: CASIGTSLGEQYF.

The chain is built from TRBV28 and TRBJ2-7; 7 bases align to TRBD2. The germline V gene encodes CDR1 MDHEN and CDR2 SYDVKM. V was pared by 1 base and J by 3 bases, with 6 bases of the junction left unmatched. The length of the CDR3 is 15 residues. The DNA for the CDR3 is TGTGCCAGCAGTTTATACGGGGGAGGGGTCTACGAGCAGTACTTC. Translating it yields CASSLYGGGVYEQYF.

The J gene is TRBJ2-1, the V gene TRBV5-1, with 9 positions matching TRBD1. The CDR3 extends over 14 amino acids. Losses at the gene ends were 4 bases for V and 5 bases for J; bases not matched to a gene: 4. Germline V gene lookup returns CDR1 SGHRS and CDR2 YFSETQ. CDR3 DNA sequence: TGCGCCAGCAGCACACAGGGGGCAGACAATGAGCAGTTCTTC. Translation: CASSTQGADNEQFF.

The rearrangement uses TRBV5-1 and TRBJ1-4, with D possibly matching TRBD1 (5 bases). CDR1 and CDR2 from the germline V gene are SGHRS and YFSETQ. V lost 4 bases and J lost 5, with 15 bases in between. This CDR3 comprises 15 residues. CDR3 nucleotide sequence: TGCGCCAGCAGCGCCGGGACTTGGCAAAATGAAAAACTGTTTTTT. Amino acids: CASSAGTWQNEKLFF. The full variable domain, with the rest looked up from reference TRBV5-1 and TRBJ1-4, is KAGVTQTPRYLIKTRGQQVTLSCSPISGHRSVSWYQQTPGQGLQFLFEYFSETQRNKGNFPGRFSGRQFSNSRSEMNVSTLELGDSALYLCASSAGTWQNEKLFFGSGTQLSVL.

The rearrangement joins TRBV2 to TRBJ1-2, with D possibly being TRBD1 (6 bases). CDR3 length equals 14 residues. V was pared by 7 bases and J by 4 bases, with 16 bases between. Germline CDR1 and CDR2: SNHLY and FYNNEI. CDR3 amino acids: CASKPVTGPYGYTF. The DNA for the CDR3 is TGTGCCAGCAAACCCGTAACAGGGCCCTATGGCTACACCTTC.

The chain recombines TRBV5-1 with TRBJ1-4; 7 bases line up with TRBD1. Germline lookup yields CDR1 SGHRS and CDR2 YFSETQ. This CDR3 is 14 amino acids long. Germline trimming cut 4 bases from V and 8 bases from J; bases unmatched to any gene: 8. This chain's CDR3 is CASSLTGLGEKLFF. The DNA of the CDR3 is TGCGCCAGCAGCCTGACAGGGCTGGGAGAAAAACTGTTTTTT.

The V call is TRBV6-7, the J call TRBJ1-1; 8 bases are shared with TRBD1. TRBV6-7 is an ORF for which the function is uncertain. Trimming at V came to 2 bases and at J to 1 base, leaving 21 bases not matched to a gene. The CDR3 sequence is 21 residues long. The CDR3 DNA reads TGTGCCAGCAGTTACCCCGGCGGTGACAGGGGCGACTCTATACCGAACACTGAAGCTTTCTTT. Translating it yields CASSYPGGDRGDSIPNTEAFF.

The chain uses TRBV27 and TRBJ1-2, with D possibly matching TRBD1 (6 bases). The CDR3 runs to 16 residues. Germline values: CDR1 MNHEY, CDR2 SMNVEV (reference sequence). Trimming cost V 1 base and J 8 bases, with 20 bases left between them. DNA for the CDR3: TGTGCCAGCAGTTTATTCCGGGCAGGGGACGTTGAGGGCTACACCTTC. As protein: CASSLFRAGDVEGYTF.

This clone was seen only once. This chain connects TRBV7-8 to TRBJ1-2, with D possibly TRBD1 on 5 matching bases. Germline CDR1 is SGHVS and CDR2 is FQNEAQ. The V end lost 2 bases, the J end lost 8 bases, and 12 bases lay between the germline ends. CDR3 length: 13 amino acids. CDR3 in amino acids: CASSLSTDRGYTF. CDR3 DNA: TGTGCCAGCAGCTTATCGACAGACCGGGGCTACACCTTC.